Ten or more counts support the clone carrying this TCR beta chain. Trimming stripped 5 bases from V and 4 bases from J, with 13 bases between. Germline values: CDR1 SQVTM, CDR2 ANQGSEA. CDR3 length: 13 residues. This sample stems from a study of human T cells and chemical hapten exposure. Time point defined: patch test 2, 6 weeks after DPC sensitization. As to treatment: therapeutic diphenylcyclopropenone sensitization with weekly scalp DPC. MiXCR was run by TCRdb on the RACE reads, yielding one entry per CDR3 protein. The table includes tens of thousands of distinct CDR3 sequences, 10% detected once. The input for sequencing was whole blood, taken in connection with sensitization to the hapten diphenylcyclopropenone (DPC). The chain carries TRBV29-1 and TRBJ2-3; the D gene is possibly TRBD2 (6 bases). The receptor's source is a woman aged 50 to 60 with alopecia areata. Some clones in this sample may be carry-over from other donors' samples. CDR3 bases: TGCAGCGTTACCCCGGGAGCGGCAGATACGCAGTATTTT. Translating gives CSVTPGAADTQYF.